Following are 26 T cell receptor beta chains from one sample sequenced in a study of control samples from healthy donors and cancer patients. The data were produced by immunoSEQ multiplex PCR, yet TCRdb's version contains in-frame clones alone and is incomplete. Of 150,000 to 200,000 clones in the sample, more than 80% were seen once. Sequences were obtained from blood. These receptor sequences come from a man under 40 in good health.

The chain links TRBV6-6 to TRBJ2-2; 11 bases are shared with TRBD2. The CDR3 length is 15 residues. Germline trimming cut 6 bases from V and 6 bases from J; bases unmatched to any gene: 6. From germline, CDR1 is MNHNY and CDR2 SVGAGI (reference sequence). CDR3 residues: CASRRDSGRAGELFF. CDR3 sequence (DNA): TGTGCCAGCAGGAGGGATAGCGGGAGGGCCGGGGAGCTGTTTTTT.

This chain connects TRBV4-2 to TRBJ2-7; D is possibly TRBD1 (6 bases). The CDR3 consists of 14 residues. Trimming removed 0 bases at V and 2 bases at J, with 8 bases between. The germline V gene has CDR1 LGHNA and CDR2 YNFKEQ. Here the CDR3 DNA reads TGTGCCAGCAGCCAAGAATGGACAGCCTACGAGCAGTACTTC. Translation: CASSQEWTAYEQYF.

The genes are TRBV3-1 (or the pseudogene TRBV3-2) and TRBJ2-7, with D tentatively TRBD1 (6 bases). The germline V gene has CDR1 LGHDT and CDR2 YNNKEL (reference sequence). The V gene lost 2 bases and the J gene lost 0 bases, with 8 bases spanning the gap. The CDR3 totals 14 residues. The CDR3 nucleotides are TGTGCCAGCAGCCAAACAGGGAACTCCTACGAGCAGTACTTC. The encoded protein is CASSQTGNSYEQYF.

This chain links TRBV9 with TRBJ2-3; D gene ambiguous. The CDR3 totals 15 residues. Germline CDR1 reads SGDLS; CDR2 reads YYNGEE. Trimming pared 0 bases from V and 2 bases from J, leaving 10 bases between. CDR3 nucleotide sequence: TGTGCCAGCAGCGTAGAGGGTCTAAACACAGATACGCAGTATTTT. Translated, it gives CASSVEGLNTDTQYF.

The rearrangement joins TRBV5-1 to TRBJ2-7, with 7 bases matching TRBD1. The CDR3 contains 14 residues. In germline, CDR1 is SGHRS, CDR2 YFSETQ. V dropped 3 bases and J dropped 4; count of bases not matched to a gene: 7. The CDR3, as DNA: TGCGCCAGCAGCTCCCGGGACAGAGAGTACGAGCAGTACTTC. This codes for CASSSRDREYEQYF.

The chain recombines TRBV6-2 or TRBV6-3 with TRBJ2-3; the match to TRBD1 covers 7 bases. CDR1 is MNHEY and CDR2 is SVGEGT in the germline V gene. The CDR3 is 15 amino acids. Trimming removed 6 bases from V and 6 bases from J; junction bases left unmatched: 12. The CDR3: CASRPMGQLGDTQYF. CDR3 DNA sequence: TGTGCCAGCAGGCCTATGGGACAGCTCGGGGATACGCAGTATTTT.

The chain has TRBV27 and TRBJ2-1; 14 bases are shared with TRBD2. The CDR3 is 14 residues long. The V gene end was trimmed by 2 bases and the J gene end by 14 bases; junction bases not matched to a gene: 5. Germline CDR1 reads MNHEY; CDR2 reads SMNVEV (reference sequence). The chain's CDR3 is CASSLGLAGGTKFF. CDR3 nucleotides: TGTGCCAGCAGTTTAGGACTAGCGGGGGGTACTAAGTTCTTC.

The CDR3 sequence is CASSSTTDTQYF. CDR3 DNA: TGCGCCAGCAGCTCCACCACAGATACGCAGTATTTT. The chain has TRBV5-1 and TRBJ2-3; D is unresolved. This CDR3 is built from 12 residues. In germline, CDR1 is SGHRS, CDR2 YFSETQ. V gave up 3 bases and J gave up 2 bases, with 4 bases separating them.

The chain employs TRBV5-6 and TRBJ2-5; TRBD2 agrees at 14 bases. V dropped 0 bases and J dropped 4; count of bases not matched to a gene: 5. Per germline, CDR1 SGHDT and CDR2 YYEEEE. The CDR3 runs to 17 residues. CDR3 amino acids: CASSLVRGLAGVETQYF. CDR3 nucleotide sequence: TGTGCCAGCAGCTTGGTTCGGGGACTAGCGGGAGTAGAGACCCAGTACTTC.

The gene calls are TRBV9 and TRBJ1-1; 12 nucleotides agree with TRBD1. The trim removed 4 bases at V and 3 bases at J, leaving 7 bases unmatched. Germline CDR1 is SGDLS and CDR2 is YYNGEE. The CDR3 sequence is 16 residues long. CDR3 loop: CASSPQGQGADTEAFF. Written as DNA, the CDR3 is TGTGCCAGCAGCCCCCAGGGACAGGGGGCTGACACTGAAGCTTTCTTT.

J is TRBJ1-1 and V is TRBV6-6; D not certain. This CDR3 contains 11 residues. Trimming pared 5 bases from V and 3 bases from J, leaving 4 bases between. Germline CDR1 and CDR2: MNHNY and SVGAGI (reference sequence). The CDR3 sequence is CASSPYTEAFF. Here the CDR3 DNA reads TGTGCCAGCAGTCCCTACACTGAAGCTTTCTTT.

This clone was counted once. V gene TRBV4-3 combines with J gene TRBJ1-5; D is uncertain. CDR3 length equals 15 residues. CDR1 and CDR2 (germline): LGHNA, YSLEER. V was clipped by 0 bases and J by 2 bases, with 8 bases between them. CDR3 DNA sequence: TGCGCCAGCAGCCAAGACGGCGGGGGCAATCAGCCCCAGCATTTT. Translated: CASSQDGGGNQPQHF.

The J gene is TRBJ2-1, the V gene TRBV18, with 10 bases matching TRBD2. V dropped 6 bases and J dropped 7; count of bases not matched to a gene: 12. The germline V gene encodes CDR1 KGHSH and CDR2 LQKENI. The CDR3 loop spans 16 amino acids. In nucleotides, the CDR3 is TGTGCCAGCTCCCCAAGGGCTAGCGGGAGTTATAATGAGCAGTTCTTC. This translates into CASSPRASGSYNEQFF.

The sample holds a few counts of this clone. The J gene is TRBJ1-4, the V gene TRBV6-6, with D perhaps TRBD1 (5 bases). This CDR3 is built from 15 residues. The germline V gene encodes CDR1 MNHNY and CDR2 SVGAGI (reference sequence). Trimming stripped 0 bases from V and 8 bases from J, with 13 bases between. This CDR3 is CASSYSWPRDEKLFF. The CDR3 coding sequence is TGTGCCAGCAGTTACTCGTGGCCGCGGGACGAAAAACTGTTTTTT.

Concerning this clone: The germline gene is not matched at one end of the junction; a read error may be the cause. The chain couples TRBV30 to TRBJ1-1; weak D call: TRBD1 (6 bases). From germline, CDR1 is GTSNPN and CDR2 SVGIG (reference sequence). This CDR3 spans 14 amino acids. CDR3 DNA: TGTGCCCGGAGTGAAGTGGGACAGAACACTGAAGCTTTCTTT. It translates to CARSEVGQNTEAFF. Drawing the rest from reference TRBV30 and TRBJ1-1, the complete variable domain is SQTIHQWPATLVQPVGSPLSLECTVEGTSNPNLYWYRQAAGRGLQLLFYSVGIGQISSEVPQNLSASRPQDRQFILSSKKLLLSDSGFYLCARSEVGQNTEAFFGQGTRLTVV.

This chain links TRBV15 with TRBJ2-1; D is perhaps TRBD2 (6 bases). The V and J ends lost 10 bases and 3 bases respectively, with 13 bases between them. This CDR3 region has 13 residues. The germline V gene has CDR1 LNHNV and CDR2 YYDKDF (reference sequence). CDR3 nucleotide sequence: TGTGCCATCCGCGGGGACGGCTACAATGAGCAGTTCTTC. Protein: CAIRGDGYNEQFF.

CDR3 nucleotides: TGTGCCAGTAGTAAGGGACTAGCCGGGGAGCTGTTTTTT. Residues: CASSKGLAGELFF. The chain joins TRBV19 to TRBJ2-2; 8 bases match TRBD2. Germline trimming cut 4 bases from V and 6 bases from J; bases unmatched to any gene: 1. CDR1 and CDR2 (germline): LNHDA, SQIVND (reference sequence). The CDR3 runs 13 residues.

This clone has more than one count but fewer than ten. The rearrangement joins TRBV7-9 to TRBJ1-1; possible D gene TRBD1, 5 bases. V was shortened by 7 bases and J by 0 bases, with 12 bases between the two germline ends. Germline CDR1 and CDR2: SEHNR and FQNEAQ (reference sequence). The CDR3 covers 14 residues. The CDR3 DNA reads TGTGCCAGCACCCTGACAGACATGAACACTGAAGCTTTCTTT. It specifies CASTLTDMNTEAFF.

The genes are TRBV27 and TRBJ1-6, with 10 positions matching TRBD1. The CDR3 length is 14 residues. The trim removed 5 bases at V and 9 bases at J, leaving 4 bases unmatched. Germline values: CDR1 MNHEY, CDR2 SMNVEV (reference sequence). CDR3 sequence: CASSPTGGGSPLHF. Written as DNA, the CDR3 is TGTGCCAGCAGTCCGACAGGGGGCGGTTCACCCCTCCACTTT.

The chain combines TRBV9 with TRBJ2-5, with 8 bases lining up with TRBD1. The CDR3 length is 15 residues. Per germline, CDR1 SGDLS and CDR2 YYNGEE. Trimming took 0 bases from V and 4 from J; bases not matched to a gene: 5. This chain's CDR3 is CASSVVAGGGETQYF. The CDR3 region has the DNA TGTGCCAGCAGCGTAGTCGCAGGGGGCGGAGAGACCCAGTACTTC.

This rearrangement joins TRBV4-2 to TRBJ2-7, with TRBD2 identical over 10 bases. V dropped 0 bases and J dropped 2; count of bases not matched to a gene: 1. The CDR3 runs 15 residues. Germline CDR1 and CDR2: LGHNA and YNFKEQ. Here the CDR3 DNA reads TGTGCCAGCAGCCAAGATACTAGCGGGACCTACGAGCAGTACTTC. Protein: CASSQDTSGTYEQYF.

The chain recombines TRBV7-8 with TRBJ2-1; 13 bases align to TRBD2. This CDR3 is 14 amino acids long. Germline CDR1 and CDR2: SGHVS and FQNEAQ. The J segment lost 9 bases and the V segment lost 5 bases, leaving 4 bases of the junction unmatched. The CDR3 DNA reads TGTGCCAGCAGCATCGGGACTAGCGGGGTTGAGCAGTTCTTC. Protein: CASSIGTSGVEQFF.

The CDR3 reads CASRWQLLNTEAFF. Written as DNA, the CDR3 is TGTGCCAGCAGGTGGCAGCTTTTGAACACTGAAGCTTTCTTT. J is TRBJ1-1 and V is TRBV7-2; D gene unclear. The germline gives CDR1 SGHTA, CDR2 FQGNSA. This CDR3 has 14 residues. With 6 bases removed from V and 0 bases from J, the gap between germline ends came to 11 bases.

The CDR3 nucleotides read TGTGCCAGCAGCCAAGAGAGGGCGGGAGGTACGCACAATGAGCAGTTCTTC. This codes for CASSQERAGGTHNEQFF. This sequence joins TRBV3-1 (or the pseudogene TRBV3-2) and TRBJ2-1; 8 bases are shared with TRBD2. CDR3 length equals 17 residues. Per germline, CDR1 LGHDT and CDR2 YNNKEL (reference sequence). V shed 0 bases, J shed 5 bases, and the junction held 9 bases outside the gene matches.

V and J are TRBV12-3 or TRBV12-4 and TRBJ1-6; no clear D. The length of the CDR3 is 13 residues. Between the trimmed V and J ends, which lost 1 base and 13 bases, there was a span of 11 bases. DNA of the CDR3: TGTGCCAGCAGTTTAGACAGCACCCAGCCCCTCCACTTT. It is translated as CASSLDSTQPLHF.

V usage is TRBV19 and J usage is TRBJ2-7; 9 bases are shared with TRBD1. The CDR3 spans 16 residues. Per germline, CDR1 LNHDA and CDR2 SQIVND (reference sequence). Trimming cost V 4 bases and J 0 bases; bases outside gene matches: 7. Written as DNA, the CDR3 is TGTGCCAGTAGTAAAGGGACAGGGAGCCTCTCCTACGAGCAGTACTTC. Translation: CASSKGTGSLSYEQYF.